This is a list of T cell receptor beta chains from one sample in a study of blood T cell repertoires in COVID-19. Assay used: immunoSEQ multiplex PCR; TCRdb lists only in-frame clones, some missing. The repertoire includes roughly 74,000 clones, about 90% of them detected once, and around 2% sits in the top ten. The sample taken for sequencing was peripheral blood. Receptors originate from a woman of 80 years or more with active or convalescent COVID-19. Each CDR3 is given with its conserved first and last residue.

J gene: TRBJ2-7
V gene: TRBV18
CDR3 protein: CASSPPGLAGGEQYF

J gene: TRBJ2-5
V gene: TRBV5-1
CDR3 protein: CASSLFGGQETQYF

J gene: TRBJ2-1
V gene: TRBV27
CDR3 protein: CASSSPGFLSYNEQFF

J gene: TRBJ2-5
V gene: TRBV11-3
CDR3 protein: CASRLREFQETQYF

J gene: TRBJ2-5
V gene: TRBV25-1
CDR3 protein: CASSGGGAETQYF

J gene: TRBJ2-7
V gene: TRBV2
CDR3 protein: CASTIGLAGTMEQYF

J gene: TRBJ2-7
V gene: TRBV25-1
CDR3 protein: CASSEYEASGRAYEQYF

J gene: TRBJ2-2
V gene: TRBV5-1
CDR3 protein: CASSGGTGAPRELFF

J gene: TRBJ1-1
V gene: TRBV6-6
CDR3 protein: CASKVRGRSTEAFF

J gene: TRBJ2-1
V gene: TRBV5-1
CDR3 protein: CASRGGTGYNEQFF

J gene: TRBJ1-1
V gene: TRBV11-2
CDR3 protein: CASSLVRAGAFF

J gene: TRBJ1-6
V gene: TRBV21-1
CDR3 protein: CASEVVTQVDNSPLHF

J gene: TRBJ2-1
V gene: TRBV4-2
CDR3 protein: CASSQDHGGRYNEQFF

J gene: TRBJ1-6
V gene: TRBV7-9
CDR3 protein: CASSPPSGASYNSPLHF

J gene: TRBJ2-1
V gene: TRBV9
CDR3 protein: CASSARTGGNEQFF

J gene: TRBJ1-2
V gene: TRBV11-2
CDR3 protein: CASSRDRGHGYTF

J gene: TRBJ2-5
V gene: TRBV6-2/TRBV6-3
CDR3 protein: CASSYQGRGVQETQYF

J gene: TRBJ1-2
V gene: TRBV19
CDR3 protein: CASSTGTTTNYGYTF

J gene: TRBJ2-2
V gene: TRBV7-6
CDR3 protein: CASSLRGRYTGELFF

J gene: TRBJ2-1
V gene: TRBV4-1
CDR3 protein: CASSHAEEGLRFF

J gene: TRBJ1-2
V gene: TRBV4-3
CDR3 protein: CASSQVSGGLRDGYTF

J gene: TRBJ2-7
V gene: TRBV28
CDR3 protein: CASKLAGEFYEQYF

J gene: TRBJ2-7
V gene: TRBV5-4
CDR3 protein: CASSYGTGGAYEQYF

J gene: TRBJ1-1
V gene: TRBV5-1
CDR3 protein: CASSSSGGLNTEAFF

J gene: TRBJ2-2
V gene: TRBV2
CDR3 protein: CASSDDRGRTSTGELFF

J gene: TRBJ2-1
V gene: TRBV14
CDR3 protein: CASSQDLALYNEQFF

J gene: TRBJ2-7
V gene: TRBV6-2/TRBV6-3
CDR3 protein: CASSRTGTSGSRNYEQYF

J gene: TRBJ1-4
V gene: TRBV4-2
CDR3 protein: CASSQRPQGLANEKLFF

J gene: TRBJ2-7
V gene: TRBV2
CDR3 protein: CASSERGGRYEQYF

J gene: TRBJ1-1
V gene: TRBV7-2
CDR3 protein: CASSSSGGYTEAFF

J gene: TRBJ1-2
V gene: TRBV3-1/TRBV3-2
CDR3 protein: CASSQDRRGGNYGYTF

J gene: TRBJ2-2
V gene: TRBV7-2
CDR3 protein: CAIRSRGYTGELFF

J gene: TRBJ2-2
V gene: TRBV7-6
CDR3 protein: CASSLEVWIAGEVTGELFF

J gene: TRBJ2-7
V gene: TRBV10-3
CDR3 protein: CAISEPRLASEQYF

J gene: TRBJ1-4
V gene: TRBV5-4
CDR3 protein: CASSPAGPPLLNEKLFF

J gene: TRBJ2-1
V gene: TRBV9
CDR3 protein: CASSAGAYNEQFF

J gene: TRBJ2-7
V gene: TRBV13
CDR3 protein: CASSLGGYAGISYEQYF

J gene: TRBJ1-3
V gene: TRBV10-3
CDR3 protein: CAISEPSSGNTIYF

J gene: TRBJ1-1
V gene: TRBV7-2
CDR3 protein: CASSLAGGVGTEAFF

J gene: TRBJ2-7
V gene: TRBV7-2
CDR3 protein: CASSKGLAYYEQYF

J gene: TRBJ2-7
V gene: TRBV2
CDR3 protein: CASSYGSYEQYF

J gene: TRBJ2-2
V gene: TRBV9
CDR3 protein: CASSVGQGDTGELFF

J gene: TRBJ2-5
V gene: TRBV7-2
CDR3 protein: CASSLEVGGWETQYF

J gene: TRBJ1-1
V gene: TRBV7-9
CDR3 protein: CASSPRTGNTEAFF

J gene: TRBJ1-5
V gene: TRBV6-1
CDR3 protein: CASSERRSRVNQPQHF

J gene: TRBJ2-7
V gene: TRBV6-2/TRBV6-3
CDR3 protein: CASSRFASGRSYEQYF

J gene: TRBJ2-7
V gene: TRBV15
CDR3 protein: CATSRDRGQGVKQYF

J gene: TRBJ2-1
V gene: TRBV24-1
CDR3 protein: CATSVQGEDNEQFF

J gene: TRBJ2-7
V gene: TRBV5-4
CDR3 protein: CASSRPGQTKHSGSGEQYF

J gene: TRBJ1-2
V gene: TRBV7-9
CDR3 protein: CASSPTGRGPYGYTF

J gene: TRBJ2-1
V gene: TRBV27
CDR3 protein: CASSPPSGRTNEQFF

J gene: TRBJ1-2
V gene: TRBV7-2
CDR3 protein: CASSLRTGGIGYTF

J gene: TRBJ2-1
V gene: TRBV6-2/TRBV6-3
CDR3 protein: CASSYSTGGSGQGIYNEQFF

J gene: TRBJ1-4
V gene: TRBV5-1
CDR3 protein: CASSLGTTNEKLFF

J gene: TRBJ2-3
V gene: TRBV11-2
CDR3 protein: CASSLRDRARTDTQYF

J gene: TRBJ2-1
V gene: TRBV19
CDR3 protein: CASTRLAGAANEQFF

J gene: TRBJ1-2
V gene: TRBV11-2
CDR3 protein: CASSLSSANYGYTF